These T cell receptor beta chains were read from a single sample in a study of regulatory T cells in long-lasting Graves disease. TCRdb ran MiXCR on the multiplex PCR reads and lists one entry per CDR3 protein. The sample lists some 370,000 distinct CDR3 sequences, about 10% seen once, with 15% to 20% in the top ten. This sample also belongs to another study, concerning T cells in Graves' hyperthyroidism and ophthalmopathy.

The sequencing used peripheral blood mononuclear cells (PBMCs), collected at new diagnosis, from a patient treated with antithyroid drugs. The receptors were gathered from a young woman with Graves disease. Both conserved end residues are part of each CDR3. Each record gives: D gene, V gene, clone size, J gene, CDR3 DNA, CDR3 protein. A D gene is named only where the DNA matches it firmly. Size values are once, few and many counts, or a class for expanded clones, and some rows have none.

d_call: TRBD1
v_call: TRBV27
clone_size: many
j_call: TRBJ1-2
cdr3_nt: TGTGCCAGCAGGGGGACAGGGTCTGGTTATGGCTACACCTTC
cdr3_aa: CASRGTGSGYGYTF

d_call: TRBD1
v_call: TRBV12-3/TRBV12-4
clone_size: many
j_call: TRBJ1-1
cdr3_nt: TGTGCCAGCAGTCCGGGGACAGGTCATATGAACACTGAAGCTTTCTTT
cdr3_aa: CASSPGTGHMNTEAFF

d_call: -
v_call: TRBV6-1
clone_size: many
j_call: TRBJ2-1
cdr3_nt: TGTGCCAGCAGTGAAAGGTTGGACTCCTACAATGAGCAGTTCTTC
cdr3_aa: CASSERLDSYNEQFF

d_call: -
v_call: TRBV20-1
clone_size: -
j_call: TRBJ1-4
cdr3_nt: TGCAGTGCTAGACACGGAAGCGGAGGAGGAACACTGTTTTTT
cdr3_aa: CSARHGSGGGTLFF

d_call: -
v_call: TRBV11-2
clone_size: many
j_call: TRBJ1-1
cdr3_nt: TGTGCCAGCAGCTTAGTGCAGCGTGAAGCTTTCTTT
cdr3_aa: CASSLVQREAFF

d_call: TRBD1
v_call: TRBV12-5
clone_size: few
j_call: TRBJ1-6
cdr3_nt: TGTGCTAGTGGGGGACAGGGCTATAATTCACCCCTCCACTTT
cdr3_aa: CASGGQGYNSPLHF

d_call: -
v_call: TRBV7-3
clone_size: many
j_call: TRBJ2-3
cdr3_nt: TGTGCCAGCAGCCCCCGGGGTCCTAGCACAGATACGCAGTATTTT
cdr3_aa: CASSPRGPSTDTQYF

d_call: -
v_call: TRBV28
clone_size: -
j_call: TRBJ2-1
cdr3_nt: TGTGCCAGCAGTAACCGACCGGGGTCCTACAATGAGCAGTTCTTC
cdr3_aa: CASSNRPGSYNEQFF

d_call: TRBD1
v_call: TRBV7-8
clone_size: -
j_call: TRBJ1-1
cdr3_nt: TGTGCCAGCAGCGACAGGGGTAAAACTGAAGCTTTCTTT
cdr3_aa: CASSDRGKTEAFF

d_call: -
v_call: TRBV19
clone_size: -
j_call: TRBJ2-1
cdr3_nt: TGTGCCAGCGGGCGGGCTCTATACAATGAGCAGTTCTTC
cdr3_aa: CASGRALYNEQFF

d_call: TRBD2
v_call: TRBV6-5
clone_size: many
j_call: TRBJ2-1
cdr3_nt: TGTGCCAGCAGTTCGTGGACTAGCGGGGACCCCATTCGTGAGCAGTTCTTC
cdr3_aa: CASSSWTSGDPIREQFF

d_call: TRBD2
v_call: TRBV7-2
clone_size: few
j_call: TRBJ2-1
cdr3_nt: TGTGCCAGCAGCCTTTACCCACTAGCGGGAGTATCCAATGAGCAGTTCTTC
cdr3_aa: CASSLYPLAGVSNEQFF

d_call: -
v_call: TRBV14
clone_size: -
j_call: TRBJ2-1
cdr3_nt: TGTGCCAGCAGCCAAGGGAGGGAGGAGGGCAGGGGGTACAATGAGCAGTTCTTC
cdr3_aa: CASSQGREEGRGYNEQFF

d_call: -
v_call: TRBV20-1
clone_size: many
j_call: TRBJ2-7
cdr3_nt: TGCAGTGCTAGGTGGAGAGGCGAGCAGTACTTC
cdr3_aa: CSARWRGEQYF

d_call: -
v_call: TRBV6-2/TRBV6-3
clone_size: many
j_call: TRBJ2-7
cdr3_nt: TGTGCCAGCAGTTATGGGGGGATCTCCTACGAGCAGTACTTC
cdr3_aa: CASSYGGISYEQYF

d_call: TRBD1
v_call: TRBV2
clone_size: many
j_call: TRBJ2-6
cdr3_nt: TGTGCCAGCAGTGAACTCCGGGACAGGGTATCTGGGGCCAACGTCCTGACTTTC
cdr3_aa: CASSELRDRVSGANVLTF

d_call: TRBD2
v_call: TRBV9
clone_size: many
j_call: TRBJ2-2
cdr3_nt: TGTGCCAGCAGCGTAGACGTTGCGGGGCGGGGGGCTCCATCCGGGGAGCTGTTTTTT
cdr3_aa: CASSVDVAGRGAPSGELFF

d_call: -
v_call: TRBV6-2/TRBV6-3
clone_size: many
j_call: TRBJ1-2
cdr3_nt: TGTGCCAGCAGTCGGACTAACTATGGCTACACCTTC
cdr3_aa: CASSRTNYGYTF

d_call: -
v_call: TRBV28
clone_size: many
j_call: TRBJ1-1
cdr3_nt: TGTGCCAGCAGAACGGCAGGTAACACTGAAGCTTTCTTT
cdr3_aa: CASRTAGNTEAFF

d_call: TRBD1
v_call: TRBV7-9
clone_size: many
j_call: TRBJ2-7
cdr3_nt: TGTGCCAGCAGCTCGGACAGGTACTCCTACGAGCAGTACTTC
cdr3_aa: CASSSDRYSYEQYF

d_call: -
v_call: TRBV20-1
clone_size: many
j_call: TRBJ2-2
cdr3_nt: TGCAGTGCTGAGGGCCTGGGGGTCCTCACCGGGGAGCTGTTTTTT
cdr3_aa: CSAEGLGVLTGELFF

d_call: -
v_call: TRBV4-3
clone_size: -
j_call: TRBJ1-2
cdr3_nt: TGCGCCAGCAGACCCTCACAGGGTAACTATGGCTACACCTTC
cdr3_aa: CASRPSQGNYGYTF

d_call: TRBD2
v_call: TRBV7-2
clone_size: few
j_call: TRBJ2-1
cdr3_nt: TGTGCCAGCAGCTACCGGGGGAGGCCAGCGGGGCCGTCGAGCTCCTACAATGAGCAGTTCTTC
cdr3_aa: CASSYRGRPAGPSSSYNEQFF

d_call: TRBD1
v_call: TRBV20-1
clone_size: many
j_call: TRBJ2-2
cdr3_nt: TGCAGTGCTGCAACAGGGGGAGGTCCCGGGGAGCTGTTTTTT
cdr3_aa: CSAATGGGPGELFF

d_call: -
v_call: TRBV29-1
clone_size: many
j_call: TRBJ1-1
cdr3_nt: TGCAGCATCTACCACAGGGCGAACACTGAAGCTTTCTTT
cdr3_aa: CSIYHRANTEAFF

d_call: -
v_call: TRBV10-3
clone_size: many
j_call: TRBJ1-5
cdr3_nt: TGTGCCATCAGTTATGGACCGTCGGGACAGCCCCAGCATTTT
cdr3_aa: CAISYGPSGQPQHF

d_call: -
v_call: TRBV6-2/TRBV6-3
clone_size: many
j_call: TRBJ1-3
cdr3_nt: TGTGCCAGCAGTGAATCCCTCAACTCGGGAAACACCATATATTTT
cdr3_aa: CASSESLNSGNTIYF

d_call: -
v_call: TRBV2
clone_size: many
j_call: TRBJ2-7
cdr3_nt: TGTGCCAGCAGTGACATCTTCGACGAGCAGTACTTC
cdr3_aa: CASSDIFDEQYF

d_call: -
v_call: TRBV7-2
clone_size: many
j_call: TRBJ2-7
cdr3_nt: TGTGCCAGCAGCCCCTCCCCGGGGATTTACGAGCAGTACTTC
cdr3_aa: CASSPSPGIYEQYF

d_call: -
v_call: TRBV6-5
clone_size: -
j_call: TRBJ2-7
cdr3_nt: TGTGCCAGCAGTTATGGGACTCCCTACGAGCAGTACTTC
cdr3_aa: CASSYGTPYEQYF

d_call: -
v_call: TRBV28
clone_size: many
j_call: TRBJ1-6
cdr3_nt: TGTGCCAGCAGTTCGTCGGGACAATATAATTCACCCCTCCACTTT
cdr3_aa: CASSSSGQYNSPLHF

d_call: -
v_call: TRBV12-3/TRBV12-4
clone_size: many
j_call: TRBJ1-5
cdr3_nt: TGTGCCAGCGGACAGAAGCCCATCAATCAGCCCCAGCATTTT
cdr3_aa: CASGQKPINQPQHF

d_call: -
v_call: TRBV20-1
clone_size: many
j_call: TRBJ2-3
cdr3_nt: TGCAGTGCTAGAGTGGCGACAGATACGCAGTATTTT
cdr3_aa: CSARVATDTQYF

d_call: -
v_call: TRBV5-1
clone_size: few
j_call: TRBJ1-5
cdr3_nt: TGCGCCAGCAAAACCTGTCAGCCCCAGCATTTT
cdr3_aa: CASKTCQPQHF

d_call: -
v_call: TRBV29-1
clone_size: many
j_call: TRBJ1-4
cdr3_nt: TGCAGCGTTGAAGAGGGTGATAATGAAAAACTGTTTTTT
cdr3_aa: CSVEEGDNEKLFF

d_call: TRBD2
v_call: TRBV20-1
clone_size: -
j_call: TRBJ2-5
cdr3_nt: TGCAGTGCTAAACCGGGACTAGCGGCCAAGCAAGAGACCCAGTACTTC
cdr3_aa: CSAKPGLAAKQETQYF

d_call: TRBD2
v_call: TRBV28
clone_size: many
j_call: TRBJ2-5
cdr3_nt: TGTGCCAGCAGTTTATGGACTAGCGGGAGCAGGGTGACCCAGTACTTC
cdr3_aa: CASSLWTSGSRVTQYF

d_call: TRBD1
v_call: TRBV20-1
clone_size: many
j_call: TRBJ1-1
cdr3_nt: TGCAGTGCCACGACAGGGGGGAACACTGAAGCTTTCTTT
cdr3_aa: CSATTGGNTEAFF

d_call: TRBD1
v_call: TRBV5-6
clone_size: -
j_call: TRBJ1-2
cdr3_nt: TGTGCCAGCGGCCGATATGGGACAGGGGGGTCGGGCTACACCTTC
cdr3_aa: CASGRYGTGGSGYTF

d_call: -
v_call: TRBV5-1
clone_size: many
j_call: TRBJ1-1
cdr3_nt: TGTGCCAGCAGCTTTCAGGGGTCGGACACTGAAGCTTTCTTT
cdr3_aa: CASSFQGSDTEAFF

d_call: TRBD1
v_call: TRBV5-6
clone_size: few
j_call: TRBJ2-7
cdr3_nt: TGTGCCAGCAGCTCTTGGGACAGGGGCAAACCCTACGAGCAGTACTTC
cdr3_aa: CASSSWDRGKPYEQYF

d_call: TRBD2
v_call: TRBV28
clone_size: many
j_call: TRBJ2-2
cdr3_nt: TGTGCCAGCAGTTTACCGGGACTAGCGGGAAACACCGGGGAGCTGTTTTTT
cdr3_aa: CASSLPGLAGNTGELFF

d_call: -
v_call: TRBV4-3
clone_size: many
j_call: TRBJ1-2
cdr3_nt: TGCGCCAGCAGCCAAGGGACACCTCCCTATGGCTACACCTTC
cdr3_aa: CASSQGTPPYGYTF

d_call: TRBD2
v_call: TRBV3-1
clone_size: -
j_call: TRBJ2-7
cdr3_nt: TGTGCCAGCAGCCGAGTTGCGGGAGTGGCCTACGAGCAGTACTTC
cdr3_aa: CASSRVAGVAYEQYF

d_call: TRBD1
v_call: TRBV27
clone_size: many
j_call: TRBJ1-2
cdr3_nt: TGTGCCAGCAGTTTAATACAGGGGTTAAGCTATGGCTACACCTTC
cdr3_aa: CASSLIQGLSYGYTF

d_call: -
v_call: TRBV15
clone_size: -
j_call: TRBJ2-2
cdr3_nt: TGTGCCACCAGCAGAAGTCGTGGGGGTTCGGGCACCGGGGAGCTGTTTTTT
cdr3_aa: CATSRSRGGSGTGELFF

d_call: -
v_call: TRBV6-1
clone_size: many
j_call: TRBJ2-2
cdr3_nt: TGTGCCAGCTCCCAGGTCGTAAACACCGGGGAGCTGTTTTTT
cdr3_aa: CASSQVVNTGELFF

d_call: -
v_call: TRBV7-9
clone_size: many
j_call: TRBJ2-7
cdr3_nt: TGTGCCAGCAGCTTTTCCTCTATAAACTACGAGCAGTACTTC
cdr3_aa: CASSFSSINYEQYF

d_call: -
v_call: TRBV28
clone_size: many
j_call: TRBJ2-7
cdr3_nt: TGTGCCAGCACCAACGGAGGGAGTCTCTACGAGCAGTACTTC
cdr3_aa: CASTNGGSLYEQYF

d_call: TRBD1
v_call: TRBV6-1
clone_size: many
j_call: TRBJ2-6
cdr3_nt: TGTGCCAGCAGGGTACAGACAGGGCCTATAGGGGCCAACGTCCTGACTTTC
cdr3_aa: CASRVQTGPIGANVLTF

d_call: -
v_call: TRBV5-5
clone_size: many
j_call: TRBJ2-7
cdr3_nt: TGTGCCAGCAGCCTCCCGTGGTCTTCGGGCTCCTACGAGCAGTACTTC
cdr3_aa: CASSLPWSSGSYEQYF

d_call: -
v_call: TRBV4-1
clone_size: few
j_call: TRBJ2-1
cdr3_nt: TGCGCCAGCAGCCTACAGGCTATCGTATGGGTCCTGGGTGAGCAGTTCTTC
cdr3_aa: CASSLQAIVWVLGEQFF

d_call: TRBD1
v_call: TRBV12-3/TRBV12-4
clone_size: many
j_call: TRBJ2-7
cdr3_nt: TGTGCCAGCAGTAACAGGGGGCAGGGACCTTTCTACGAGCAGTACTTC
cdr3_aa: CASSNRGQGPFYEQYF

d_call: TRBD1
v_call: TRBV29-1
clone_size: many
j_call: TRBJ1-1
cdr3_nt: TGCAGCGTACAGACAGGGGGGACTGAAGCTTTCTTT
cdr3_aa: CSVQTGGTEAFF